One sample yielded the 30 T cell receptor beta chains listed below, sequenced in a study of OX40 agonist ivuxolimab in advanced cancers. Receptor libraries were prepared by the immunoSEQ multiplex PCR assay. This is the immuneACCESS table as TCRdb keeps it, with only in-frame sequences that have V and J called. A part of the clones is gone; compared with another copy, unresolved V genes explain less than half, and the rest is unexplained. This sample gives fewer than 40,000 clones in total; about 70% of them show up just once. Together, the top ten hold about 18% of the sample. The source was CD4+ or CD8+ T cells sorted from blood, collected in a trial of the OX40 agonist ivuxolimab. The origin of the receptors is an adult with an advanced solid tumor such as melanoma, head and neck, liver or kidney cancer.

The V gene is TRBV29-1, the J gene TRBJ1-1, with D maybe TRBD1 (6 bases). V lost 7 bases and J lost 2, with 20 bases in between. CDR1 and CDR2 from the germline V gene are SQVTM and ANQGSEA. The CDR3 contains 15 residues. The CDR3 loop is CSGARGGSFNTEAFF. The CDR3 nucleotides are TGCAGCGGGGCTAGAGGGGGGTCTTTCAACACTGAAGCTTTCTTT.

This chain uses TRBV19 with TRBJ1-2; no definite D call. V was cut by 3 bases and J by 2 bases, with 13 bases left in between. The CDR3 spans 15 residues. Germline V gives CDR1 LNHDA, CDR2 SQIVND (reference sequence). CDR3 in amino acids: CASSIRPGSNYGYTF. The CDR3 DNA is TGTGCCAGTAGTATCCGCCCGGGGTCGAACTATGGCTACACCTTC.

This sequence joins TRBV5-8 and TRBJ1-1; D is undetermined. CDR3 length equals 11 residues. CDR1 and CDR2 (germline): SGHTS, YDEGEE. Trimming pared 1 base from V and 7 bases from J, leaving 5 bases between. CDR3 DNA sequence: TGTGCCAGCAGCTTGTGGGGTGAAGCTTTCTTT. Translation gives CASSLWGEAFF.

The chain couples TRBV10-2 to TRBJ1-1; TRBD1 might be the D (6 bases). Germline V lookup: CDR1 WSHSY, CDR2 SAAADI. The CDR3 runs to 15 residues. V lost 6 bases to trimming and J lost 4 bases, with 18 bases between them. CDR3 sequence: CASRSGGKVSTEAFF. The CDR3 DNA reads TGCGCCAGCAGGAGCGGGGGCAAGGTCAGCACTGAAGCTTTCTTT.

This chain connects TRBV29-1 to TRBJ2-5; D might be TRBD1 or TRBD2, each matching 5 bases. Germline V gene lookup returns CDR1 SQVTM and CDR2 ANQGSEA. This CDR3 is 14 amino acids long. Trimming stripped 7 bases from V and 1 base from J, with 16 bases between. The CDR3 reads CSADPGPTQETQYF. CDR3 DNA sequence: TGCAGCGCCGACCCGGGACCTACCCAAGAGACCCAGTACTTC.

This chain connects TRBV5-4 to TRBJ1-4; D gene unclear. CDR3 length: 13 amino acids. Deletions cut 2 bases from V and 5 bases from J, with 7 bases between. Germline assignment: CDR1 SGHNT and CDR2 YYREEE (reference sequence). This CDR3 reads CASSLGRNEKLFF. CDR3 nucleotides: TGTGCCAGCAGCTTAGGAAGAAATGAAAAACTGTTTTTT.

The CDR3 region is CASSLEGLAFHEQYF. The DNA of the CDR3 is TGCGCCAGCAGCTTGGAAGGACTAGCGTTCCACGAGCAGTACTTC. The rearrangement links TRBV5-1 to TRBJ2-7; 9 bases fit TRBD2. The junction had 6 bases not matched to a gene; V was cut back by 0 bases and J by 5 bases. Germline lookup yields CDR1 SGHRS and CDR2 YFSETQ. This CDR3 is built from 15 residues.

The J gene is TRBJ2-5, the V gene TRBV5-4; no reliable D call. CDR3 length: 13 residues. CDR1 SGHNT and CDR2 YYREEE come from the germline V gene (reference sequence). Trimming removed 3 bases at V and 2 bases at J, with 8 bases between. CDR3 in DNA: TGTGCCAGCAGCTATGGGTTTCAAGAGACCCAGTACTTC. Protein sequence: CASSYGFQETQYF.

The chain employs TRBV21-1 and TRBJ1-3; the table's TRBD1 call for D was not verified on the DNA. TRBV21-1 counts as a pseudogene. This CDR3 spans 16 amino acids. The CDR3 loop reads CASSKEKVQKKNTIYF. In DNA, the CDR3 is TGTGCCAGCAGCAAAGAAAAGGTACAGAAGAAAAACACCATATATTTT.

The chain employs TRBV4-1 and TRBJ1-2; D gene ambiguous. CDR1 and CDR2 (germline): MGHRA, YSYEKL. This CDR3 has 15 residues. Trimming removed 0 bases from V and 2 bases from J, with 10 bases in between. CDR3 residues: CASSQEASANYGYTF. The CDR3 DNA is TGCGCCAGCAGCCAAGAGGCCAGTGCCAACTATGGCTACACCTTC.

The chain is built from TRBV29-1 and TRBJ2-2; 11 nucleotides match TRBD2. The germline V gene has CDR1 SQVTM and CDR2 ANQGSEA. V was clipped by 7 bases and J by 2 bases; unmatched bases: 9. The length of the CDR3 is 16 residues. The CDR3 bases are TGCAGCGCTACCTTAGCGGGGGGGCGAAACACCGGGGAGCTGTTTTTT. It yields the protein CSATLAGGRNTGELFF.

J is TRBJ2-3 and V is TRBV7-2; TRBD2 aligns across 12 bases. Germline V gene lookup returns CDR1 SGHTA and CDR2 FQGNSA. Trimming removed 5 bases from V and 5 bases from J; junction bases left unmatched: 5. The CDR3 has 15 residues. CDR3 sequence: CASSPSGGAGDTQYF. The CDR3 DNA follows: TGTGCCAGCAGCCCTAGCGGGGGGGCCGGAGATACGCAGTATTTT.

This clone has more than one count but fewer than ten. DNA for the CDR3: TGTGCCAGCTCCCTTTATGGGGGTAAGGCTGGAAACACCATATATTTT. Its translation is CASSLYGGKAGNTIYF. The chain couples TRBV5-6 to TRBJ1-3; D possibly corresponds to TRBD1 (5 bases). V was clipped by 7 bases and J by 2 bases, with 19 bases between them. This CDR3 region has 16 residues. The germline CDR1 and CDR2 sequences are SGHDT and YYEEEE. The variable domain in full, with the rest retrieved from reference TRBV5-6 and TRBJ1-3, is DAGVTQSPTHLIKTRGQQVTLRCSPKSGHDTVSWYQQALGQGPQFIFQYYEEEERQRGNFPDRFSGHQFPNYSSELNVNALLLGDSALYLCASSLYGGKAGNTIYFGEGSWLTVV.

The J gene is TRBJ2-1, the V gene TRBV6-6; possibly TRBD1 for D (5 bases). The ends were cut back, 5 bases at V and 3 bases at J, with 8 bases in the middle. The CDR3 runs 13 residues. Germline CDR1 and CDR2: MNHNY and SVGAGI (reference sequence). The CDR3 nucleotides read TGTGCCAGCAGTCCGGACAACTACAATGAGCAGTTCTTC. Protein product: CASSPDNYNEQFF.

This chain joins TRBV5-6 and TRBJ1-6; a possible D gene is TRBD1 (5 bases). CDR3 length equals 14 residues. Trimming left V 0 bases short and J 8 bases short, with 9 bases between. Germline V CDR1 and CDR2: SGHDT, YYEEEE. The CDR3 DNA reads TGTGCCAGCAGCTTGGGGGGCAGGGATTCACCCCTCCACTTT. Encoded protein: CASSLGGRDSPLHF.

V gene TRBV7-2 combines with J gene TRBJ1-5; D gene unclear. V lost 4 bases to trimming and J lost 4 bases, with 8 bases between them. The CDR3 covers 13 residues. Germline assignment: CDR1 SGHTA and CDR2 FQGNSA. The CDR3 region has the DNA TGTGCCAGCAGCTCTAGACTGAATCAGCCCCAGCATTTT. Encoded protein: CASSSRLNQPQHF.

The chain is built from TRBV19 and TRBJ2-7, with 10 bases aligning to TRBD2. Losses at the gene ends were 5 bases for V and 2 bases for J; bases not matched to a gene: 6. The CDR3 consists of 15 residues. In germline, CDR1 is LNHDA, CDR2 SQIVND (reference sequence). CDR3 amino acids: CASSSLAGVAYEQYF. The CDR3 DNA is TGTGCCAGTAGTTCCCTAGCGGGGGTCGCCTACGAGCAGTACTTC.

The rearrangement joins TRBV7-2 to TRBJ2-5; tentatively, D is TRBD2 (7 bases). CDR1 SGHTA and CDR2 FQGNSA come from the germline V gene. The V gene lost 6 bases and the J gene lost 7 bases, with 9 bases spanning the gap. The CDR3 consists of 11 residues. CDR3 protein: CASRGGGTQYF. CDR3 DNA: TGTGCCAGCAGAGGGGGGGGGACCCAGTACTTC. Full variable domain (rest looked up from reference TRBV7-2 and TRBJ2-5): GAGVSQSPSNKVTEKGKDVELRCDPISGHTALYWYRQSLGQGLEFLIYFQGNSAPDKSGLPSDRFSAERTGGSVSTLTIQRTQQEDSAVYLCASRGGGTQYFGPGTRLLVL.

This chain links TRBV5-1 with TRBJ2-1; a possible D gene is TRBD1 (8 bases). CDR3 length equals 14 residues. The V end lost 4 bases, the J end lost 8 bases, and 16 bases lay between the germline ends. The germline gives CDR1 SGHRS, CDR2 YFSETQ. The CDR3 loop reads CASSAQQGGYEQFF. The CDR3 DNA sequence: TGCGCCAGCAGCGCCCAACAGGGGGGGTATGAGCAGTTCTTC.

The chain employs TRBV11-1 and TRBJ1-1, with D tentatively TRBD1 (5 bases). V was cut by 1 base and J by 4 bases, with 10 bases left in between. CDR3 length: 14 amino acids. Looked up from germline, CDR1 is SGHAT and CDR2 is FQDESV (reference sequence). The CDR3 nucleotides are TGTGCCAGCAGCTTAGGGACACCCGTCACTGAAGCTTTCTTT. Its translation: CASSLGTPVTEAFF.

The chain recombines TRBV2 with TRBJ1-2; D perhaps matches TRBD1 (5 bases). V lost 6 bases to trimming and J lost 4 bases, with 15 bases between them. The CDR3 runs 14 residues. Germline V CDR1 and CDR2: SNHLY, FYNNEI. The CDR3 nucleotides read TGTGCCAGCAGCCCTGACCAGGGTGGCTATGGCTACACCTTC. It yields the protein CASSPDQGGYGYTF.

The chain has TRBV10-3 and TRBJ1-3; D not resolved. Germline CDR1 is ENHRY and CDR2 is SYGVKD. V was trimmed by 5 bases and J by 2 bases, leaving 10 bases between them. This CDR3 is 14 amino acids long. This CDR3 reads CAISPRTAGNTIYF. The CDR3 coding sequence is TGTGCCATCAGTCCACGGACGGCTGGAAACACCATATATTTT.

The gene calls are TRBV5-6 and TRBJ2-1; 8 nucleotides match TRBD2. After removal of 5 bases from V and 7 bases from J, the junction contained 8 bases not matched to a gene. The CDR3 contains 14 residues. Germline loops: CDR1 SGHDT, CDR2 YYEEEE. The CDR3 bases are TGTGCCAGCAGGACTGACGGGGGGGCTAATGAGCAGTTCTTC. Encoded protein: CASRTDGGANEQFF.

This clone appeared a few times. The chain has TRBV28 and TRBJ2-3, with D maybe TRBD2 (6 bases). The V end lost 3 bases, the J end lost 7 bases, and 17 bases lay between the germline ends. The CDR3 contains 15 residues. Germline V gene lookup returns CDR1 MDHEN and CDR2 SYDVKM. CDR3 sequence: CASSFLSGRKNTQYF. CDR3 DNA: TGTGCCAGCAGTTTCCTTAGCGGTCGTAAGAATACGCAGTATTTT.

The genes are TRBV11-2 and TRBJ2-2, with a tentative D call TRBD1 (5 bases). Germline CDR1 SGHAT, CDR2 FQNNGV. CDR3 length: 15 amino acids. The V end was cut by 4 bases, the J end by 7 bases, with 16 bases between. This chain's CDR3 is CASSSLLRVGGELFF. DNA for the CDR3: TGTGCCAGCAGCTCACTACTCAGGGTTGGCGGGGAGCTGTTTTTT.

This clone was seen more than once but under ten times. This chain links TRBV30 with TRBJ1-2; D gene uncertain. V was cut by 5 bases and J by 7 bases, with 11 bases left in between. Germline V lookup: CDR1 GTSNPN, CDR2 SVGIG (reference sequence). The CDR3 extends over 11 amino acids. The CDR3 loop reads CAWDYSAGYTF. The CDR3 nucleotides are TGTGCCTGGGATTACTCGGCTGGCTACACCTTC.

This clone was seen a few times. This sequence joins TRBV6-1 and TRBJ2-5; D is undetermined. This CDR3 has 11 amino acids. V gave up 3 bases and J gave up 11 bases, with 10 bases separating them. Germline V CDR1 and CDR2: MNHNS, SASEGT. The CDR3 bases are TGTGCCAGCAGTGACGCCTTGCCTCAGTACTTC. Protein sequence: CASSDALPQYF.

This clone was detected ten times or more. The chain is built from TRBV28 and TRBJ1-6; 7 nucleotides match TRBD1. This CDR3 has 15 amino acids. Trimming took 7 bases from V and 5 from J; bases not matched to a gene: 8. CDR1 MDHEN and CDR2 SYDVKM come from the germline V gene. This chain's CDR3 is CASTRQGKNNSPLHF. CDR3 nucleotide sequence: TGTGCCAGCACGAGACAGGGAAAAAATAATTCACCCCTCCACTTT.

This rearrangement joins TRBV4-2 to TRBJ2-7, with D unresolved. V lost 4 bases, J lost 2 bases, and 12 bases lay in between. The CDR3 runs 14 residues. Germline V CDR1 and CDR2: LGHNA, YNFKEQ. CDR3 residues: CASSPRAHPYEQYF. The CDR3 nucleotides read TGTGCCAGCAGCCCCAGAGCCCACCCCTACGAGCAGTACTTC.

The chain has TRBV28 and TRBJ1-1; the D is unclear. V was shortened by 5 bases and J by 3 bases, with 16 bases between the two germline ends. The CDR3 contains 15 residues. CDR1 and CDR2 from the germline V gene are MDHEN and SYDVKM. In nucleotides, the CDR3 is TGTGCCAGCAGTCCGTCCACCGGGAGATACACTGAAGCTTTCTTT. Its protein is CASSPSTGRYTEAFF.